The rows below give T cell receptor beta chains drawn from one sample of a study of blood T cell repertoires in COVID-19. Clones were read by immunoSEQ multiplex PCR, and TCRdb kept only the in-frame ones, dropping some. The table records about 240,000 clones, about 80% of them present only once. Sequenced material: peripheral blood. Receptors originate from a woman older than 75 with acute or convalescent COVID-19. The CDR3 runs from the conserved cysteine through the conserved F or W. The order of the fields is CDR3 protein, CDR3 DNA, D gene, clone size, V gene, J gene. A D gene is named only where the DNA matches it firmly. Only some rows state a clone size, as once, few, many or a class for expanded clones.

CDR3aa: CSASYDTQYF
CDR3nt: TGCAGTGCTAGCTACGATACGCAGTATTTT
d_gene: -
abundance: -
v_gene: TRBV20-1
j_gene: TRBJ2-3

CDR3aa: CASSITGGNQPQHF
CDR3nt: TGTGCCAGTAGTATTACAGGGGGCAATCAGCCCCAGCATTTT
d_gene: TRBD1
abundance: once
v_gene: TRBV19
j_gene: TRBJ1-5

CDR3aa: CASSPNPFRGAGYTF
CDR3nt: TGTGCCAGCAGTCCCAACCCCTTCAGGGGGGCGGGCTACACCTTC
d_gene: TRBD1
abundance: -
v_gene: TRBV27
j_gene: TRBJ1-2

CDR3aa: CASSLVGGGEAFF
CDR3nt: TGTGCCAGCAGCTTAGTTGGGGGCGGTGAAGCTTTCTTT
d_gene: -
abundance: -
v_gene: TRBV7-3
j_gene: TRBJ1-1

CDR3aa: CASSQTGVAQPQHF
CDR3nt: TGTGCCAGCAGTCAGACAGGGGTTGCTCAGCCCCAGCATTTT
d_gene: TRBD1
abundance: -
v_gene: TRBV2
j_gene: TRBJ1-5

CDR3aa: CASSDRGQAAEKLFF
CDR3nt: TGTGCCAGCAGCGACCGAGGACAGGCAGCCGAAAAACTGTTTTTT
d_gene: TRBD1
abundance: -
v_gene: TRBV7-9
j_gene: TRBJ1-4

CDR3aa: CASSRGQGDSPLHF
CDR3nt: TGTGCCAGCAGCCGCGGACAGGGAGATTCGCCCCTCCACTTT
d_gene: TRBD1
abundance: -
v_gene: TRBV7-9
j_gene: TRBJ1-6

CDR3aa: CASSWTGGSTQPQHF
CDR3nt: TGTGCCAGCAGCTGGACAGGGGGTAGTACTCAGCCCCAGCATTTT
d_gene: TRBD1
abundance: -
v_gene: TRBV7-2
j_gene: TRBJ1-5

CDR3aa: CASSSSRRGGTTDTQYF
CDR3nt: TGTGCCAGCAGTTCGTCTCGGAGGGGGGGGACAACAGATACGCAGTATTTT
d_gene: -
abundance: -
v_gene: TRBV28
j_gene: TRBJ2-3

CDR3aa: CASSTPSTDTQYF
CDR3nt: TGTGCCAGTAGTACTCCTAGCACAGATACGCAGTATTTT
d_gene: -
abundance: -
v_gene: TRBV19
j_gene: TRBJ2-3

CDR3aa: CASSLRQVKHNSPLHF
CDR3nt: TGTGCCAGCAGCTTACGACAGGTTAAGCATAATTCACCCCTCCACTTT
d_gene: -
abundance: -
v_gene: TRBV5-6
j_gene: TRBJ1-6

CDR3aa: CASSPGTTGELFF
CDR3nt: TGTGCCAGCAGTCCGGGAACCACCGGGGAGCTGTTTTTT
d_gene: -
abundance: -
v_gene: TRBV12-3/TRBV12-4
j_gene: TRBJ2-2

CDR3aa: CASSSDSNNQPQHF
CDR3nt: TGTGCCAGCAGCTCAGACAGTAACAATCAGCCCCAGCATTTT
d_gene: -
abundance: -
v_gene: TRBV7-8
j_gene: TRBJ1-5

CDR3aa: CASSREGSISGNTIYF
CDR3nt: TGTGCCAGCAGCAGAGAGGGATCCATCTCTGGAAACACCATATATTTT
d_gene: -
abundance: -
v_gene: TRBV4-2
j_gene: TRBJ1-3